The clone carrying this T cell receptor (beta chain) was counted a single time. The data belong to a study of cytomegalovirus exposure and HLA in healthy donors. Study-wide context: Among the approximately 370 donors who were genotyped, about 79% fell in the genetic ancestry cluster that is associated with self-reported Caucasian donors.

The PCR used 60 Vbeta and 13 Jbeta primers. Generated by immunoSEQ multiplex PCR, the TCRdb table keeps only in-frame clones and is missing some. The sample shows 200,000 to 250,000 clones, around 88% of them seen only once. Likely unrecorded immune exposures existed in these nominally healthy donors. Material: PBMCs. The receptor was derived from a woman under 30 in good health and CMV-seronegative.

CDR3 sequence: CASSPGLAGAYGEQYF. The CDR3 DNA is TGCGCCAGCAGCCCTGGACTAGCGGGAGCCTATGGGGAGCAGTACTTC. The chain joins TRBV5-1 to TRBJ2-7; 13 bases align to TRBD2. The V and J ends lost 4 bases and 7 bases, in that order; junction bases with no gene match: 11. Looked up from germline, CDR1 is SGHRS and CDR2 is YFSETQ. The CDR3 runs 16 residues.